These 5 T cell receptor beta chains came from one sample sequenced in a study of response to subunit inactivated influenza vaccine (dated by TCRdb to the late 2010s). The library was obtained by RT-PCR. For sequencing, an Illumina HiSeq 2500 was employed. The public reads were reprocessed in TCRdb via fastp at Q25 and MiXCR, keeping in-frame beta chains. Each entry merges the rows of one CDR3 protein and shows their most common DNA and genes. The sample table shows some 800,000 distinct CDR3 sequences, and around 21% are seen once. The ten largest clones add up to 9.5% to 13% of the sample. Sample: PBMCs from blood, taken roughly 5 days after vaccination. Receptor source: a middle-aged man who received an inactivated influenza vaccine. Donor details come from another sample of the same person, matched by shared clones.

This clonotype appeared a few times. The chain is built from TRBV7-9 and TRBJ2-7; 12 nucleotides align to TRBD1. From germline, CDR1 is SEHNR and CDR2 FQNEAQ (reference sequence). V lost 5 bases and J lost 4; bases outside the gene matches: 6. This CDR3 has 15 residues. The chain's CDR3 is CASSVWDRGLYEQYF. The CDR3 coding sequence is TGTGCCAGCAGCGTCTGGGACAGGGGGCTTTACGAGCAGTACTTC.

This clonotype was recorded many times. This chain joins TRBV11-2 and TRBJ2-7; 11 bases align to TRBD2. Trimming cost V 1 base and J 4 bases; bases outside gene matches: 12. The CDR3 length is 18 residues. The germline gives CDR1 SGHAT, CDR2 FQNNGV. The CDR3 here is CASSLVNYGTSGFYEQYF. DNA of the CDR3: TGTGCCAGCAGCTTAGTAAATTACGGGACTAGCGGCTTTTACGAGCAGTACTTC.

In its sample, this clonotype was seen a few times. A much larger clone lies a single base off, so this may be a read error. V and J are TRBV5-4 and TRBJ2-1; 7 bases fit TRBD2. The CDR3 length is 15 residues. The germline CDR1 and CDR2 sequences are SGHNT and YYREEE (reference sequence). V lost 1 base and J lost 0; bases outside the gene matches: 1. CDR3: CASSLSGISYNEQFF. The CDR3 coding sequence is TGTGCCAGCAGCTTGAGCGGGATCTCCTACAATGAGCAGTTCTTC.

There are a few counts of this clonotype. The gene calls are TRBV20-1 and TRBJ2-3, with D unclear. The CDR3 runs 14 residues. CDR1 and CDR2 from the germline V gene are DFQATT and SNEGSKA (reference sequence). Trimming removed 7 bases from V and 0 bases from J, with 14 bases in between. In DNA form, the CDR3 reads TGCAGTGGGGCTCAAGCGACCAGCACAGATACGCAGTATTTT. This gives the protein CSGAQATSTDTQYF.

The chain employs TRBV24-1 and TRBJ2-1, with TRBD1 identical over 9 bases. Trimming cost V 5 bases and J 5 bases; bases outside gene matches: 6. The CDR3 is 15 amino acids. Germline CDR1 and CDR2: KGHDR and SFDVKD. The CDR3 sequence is CATSVPGQGHNEQFF. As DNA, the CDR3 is TGTGCCACCAGTGTACCGGGACAGGGTCACAATGAGCAGTTCTTC.